The rows below give T cell receptor beta chains drawn from one sample of a study of OX40 agonist ivuxolimab in advanced cancers. Sequenced by immunoSEQ multiplex PCR; TCRdb stores in-frame clones only, minus some. In the table there are nearly 95,000 clones, roughly 92% of which are singletons. This specimen was CD4+ or CD8+ T cells sorted from blood, taken in a trial of the OX40 agonist ivuxolimab. The receptors stem from an adult with an advanced solid tumor such as melanoma, head and neck, liver or kidney cancer. Both conserved end residues are part of each CDR3. D genes are given only for firm matches. Rows give clone size only sometimes, using once, few, many, or a class for an expanded clone.

J	V	size	D	CDR3	DNA
TRBJ2-4	TRBV29-1	NA	NA	CSVEDLGANIQYF	TGCAGCGTTGAAGATTTGGGGGCGAACATTCAGTACTTC
TRBJ2-7	TRBV9	NA	NA	CASSPTGVEQYF	TGTGCCAGCAGCCCCACGGGAGTGGAGCAGTACTTC
TRBJ2-7	TRBV4-1	once	NA	CASSQFSGAYEQYF	TGCGCCAGCAGCCAGTTTTCGGGGGCCTACGAGCAGTACTTC
TRBJ1-2	TRBV6-5	NA	NA	CASSYGGNFYGYTF	TGTGCCAGCAGTTACGGGGGAAACTTCTATGGCTACACCTTC
TRBJ2-5	TRBV14	once	NA	CASSPQWAGLEETQYF	TGTGCCAGCAGCCCCCAATGGGCAGGGCTGGAGGAGACCCAGTACTTC
TRBJ1-1	TRBV5-6	NA	NA	CASSLRGGEAFF	TGTGCCAGCAGCTTAAGGGGCGGAGAAGCTTTCTTT
TRBJ2-7	TRBV27	NA	TRBD1	CASSSTTGGEQYF	TGTGCCAGCAGTTCCACGACAGGGGGCGAGCAGTACTTC
TRBJ2-7	TRBV7-8	NA	NA	CASSLVPLHEQYF	TGTGCCAGCAGCTTAGTTCCTCTCCACGAGCAGTACTTC
TRBJ2-5	TRBV21-1	once	NA	CASSKRGRAGGSETQYF	TGTGCCAGCAGCAAACGCGGGCGAGCGGGAGGATCTGAGACCCAGTACTTC
TRBJ2-7	TRBV2	NA	TRBD1	CASSVPSWQGARSYEQYF	TGTGCCAGCTCGGTACCTTCATGGCAGGGGGCGAGGAGCTACGAGCAGTACTTC
TRBJ1-1	TRBV4-1	NA	NA	CASSQDLRGVEAFF	TGCGCCAGCAGCCAAGATCTCCGAGGGGTTGAAGCTTTCTTT
TRBJ2-1	TRBV11-2	NA	TRBD2	CASTPPRGSGGGDNEQFF	TGTGCCAGCACCCCGCCCCGGGGAAGCGGGGGGGGAGACAATGAGCAGTTCTTC
TRBJ2-3	TRBV4-3	NA	TRBD1	CASSPRTGGTDTQYF	TGCGCCAGCAGCCCCAGGACAGGGGGTACAGATACGCAGTATTTT
TRBJ1-2	TRBV27	once	NA	CASSLSPVSFYGYTF	TGTGCCAGCAGTTTATCGCCTGTGAGCTTCTATGGCTACACCTTC
TRBJ1-3	TRBV15	NA	NA	CATSRDLSSGNTIYF	TGTGCCACCAGCAGAGATCTTAGCTCTGGAAACACCATATATTTT
TRBJ2-2	TRBV12-5	NA	TRBD1	CASGWWTGAGTGELFF	TGTGCTAGTGGTTGGTGGACAGGGGCAGGGACCGGGGAGCTGTTTTTT
TRBJ2-5	TRBV11-2	NA	TRBD2	CASSLTSGVLRETQYF	TGTGCCAGCAGCTTGACTAGCGGCGTCCTCAGGGAGACCCAGTACTTC
TRBJ2-7	TRBV21-1	once	NA	CASSKALYSTSRGEQYF	TGTGCCAGCAGCAAAGCGCTTTACAGTACCAGCCGAGGCGAGCAGTACTTC
TRBJ2-2	TRBV18	once	NA	CASSPKYSATGELFF	TGTGCCAGCTCACCGAAGTACAGTGCCACCGGGGAGCTGTTTTTT
TRBJ2-1	TRBV18	NA	NA	CASSPGVAKYNEQFF	TGTGCCAGCTCACCAGGGGTAGCGAAATACAATGAGCAGTTCTTC
TRBJ2-7	TRBV11-2	once	NA	CASSLGSSAGYEQYF	TGTGCCAGCAGCTTAGGGTCTAGCGCTGGCTACGAGCAGTACTTC
TRBJ2-2	TRBV5-4	NA	NA	CASSSPTGELFF	TGTGCCAGCAGTTCTCCCACCGGGGAGCTGTTTTTT
TRBJ1-2	TRBV4-1	NA	NA	CASSQVIRTQNYGYTF	TGCGCCAGCAGCCAAGTGATCAGAACTCAAAACTATGGCTACACCTTC
TRBJ2-1	TRBV4-1	NA	TRBD2	CASSPRVAGNEQFF	TGCGCCAGCAGCCCCCGGGTAGCGGGCAATGAGCAGTTCTTC
TRBJ1-1	TRBV27	NA	NA	CASSLSTNTEAFF	TGTGCCAGCAGTTTATCGACGAACACTGAAGCTTTCTTT
TRBJ2-1	TRBV6-5	NA	NA	CASSYSRAVSYNEQFF	TGTGCCAGCAGTTACTCGAGAGCGGTCTCCTACAATGAGCAGTTCTTC
TRBJ2-1	TRBV27	NA	NA	CASSLGLYNEQFF	TGTGCCAGCAGTTTGGGCCTTTACAATGAGCAGTTCTTC
TRBJ2-1	TRBV10-1	NA	NA	CASAHRELKDEQFF	TGCGCCAGCGCTCATCGGGAGCTGAAGGATGAGCAGTTCTTC
TRBJ1-4	TRBV2	NA	NA	CASSSDTNAATNEKLFF	TGTGCCAGCAGTTCGGACACAAACGCAGCAACTAATGAAAAACTGTTTTTT
TRBJ1-4	TRBV9	NA	TRBD1	CASSAGTGTGKLLFF	TGTGCCAGCAGTGCCGGGACAGGGACCGGAAAACTCCTGTTTTTT
TRBJ2-5	TRBV15	NA	NA	CATSRGEGGETQYF	TGTGCCACCAGCAGAGGGGAAGGGGGAGAGACCCAGTACTTC
TRBJ2-7	TRBV9	NA	TRBD2	CASSGGLASYEQYF	TGTGCCAGCAGCGGGGGACTAGCCTCCTACGAGCAGTACTTC
TRBJ1-1	TRBV6-6	NA	NA	CASSYGSNTEAFF	TGTGCCAGCAGTTACGGGTCGAACACTGAAGCTTTCTTT
TRBJ2-7	TRBV30	NA	NA	CASQGGTSSYEQYF	TGTGCCTCCCAAGGAGGGACAAGCAGCTACGAGCAGTACTTC
TRBJ2-7	TRBV4-1	NA	TRBD2	CASSATGTSQLEQYF	TGCGCCAGCAGCGCCACCGGGACTAGCCAACTCGAGCAGTACTTC
TRBJ1-5	TRBV28	NA	NA	CASSFGASNQPQHF	TGTGCCAGCAGTTTTGGGGCGAGCAATCAGCCCCAGCATTTT
TRBJ1-1	TRBV30	NA	NA	CAWRAKENTEAFF	TGTGCCTGGAGAGCGAAGGAGAACACTGAAGCTTTCTTT
TRBJ1-5	TRBV2	NA	NA	CASSEGSTLNQPQHF	TGTGCCAGCAGTGAAGGTTCCACCCTCAATCAGCCCCAGCATTTT
TRBJ2-7	TRBV5-8	NA	NA	CASSQSSYEQYF	TGTGCCAGCAGCCAGAGCTCCTACGAGCAGTACTTC
TRBJ2-7	TRBV20-1	NA	NA	CSARTEGEQYF	TGCAGTGCCAGGACCGAGGGGGAGCAGTACTTC
TRBJ1-2	TRBV11-2	NA	NA	CASSLDGSPRLNYGYTF	TGTGCCAGCAGCTTAGACGGTTCCCCGCGATTAAACTATGGCTACACCTTC